This T cell receptor (beta chain) was documented in a study of blood T cell repertoires in COVID-19 (dated by TCRdb to about 2020). In terms of the full investigation: The collaborator samples originated in the United States, Italy and Spain and spanned the acute and convalescent phases of COVID-19. The material from the prospective study consisted of cDNA or gDNA derived from T cells, B-cell-depleted T cells, or PBMCs. Deeply sampled blood TCRbeta repertoires from subjects exposed to, actively infected with, or recovered from COVID-19 were included in the dataset. The repertoires were made available in a free public database intended to serve as a resource for research on the immune response to SARS-CoV-2. The samples were drawn from the first 160 participants of the ongoing ImmuneRACE study and from roughly 1,300 subjects provided by 6 global collaborators. Nearly every sample came with metadata listing a de-identified subject ID, COVID-19 status, age in years and sex. Where available, HLA class I and class II types were obtained from metadata supplied by the sample provider rather than from assay-based typing.

Broad study findings and their caveats: The amount of clinical and demographic metadata varied by source and participant and was provided uncurated.

Inclusive of the bounding cysteine and phenylalanine, the CDR3 is 14 residues long. CDR3 DNA is the only sequence kept; it has 42 bases, read in frame from the first base. The germline V gene supplies CDR1 SGHRS and CDR2 YFSETQ. V gives up 0 bases and J gives up 4 bases, and the segment between their germline ends measures 10 bases. TCRbeta CDR3 regions were amplified from genomic DNA by means of the immunoSEQ Assay, a bias-controlled multiplex PCR. The original pipeline was this. The number of nucleated cells in each sample was estimated by amplification of reference gene primers within the assay. To quantify the absolute abundance of each unique TCRbeta CDR3 rearrangement, sequence reads were collapsed and filtered. For each sample, productive Simpson clonality was calculated as the square root of Simpson's diversity index over productive rearrangements. This is the immuneACCESS table as TCRdb keeps it, with only in-frame sequences that have V and J called. A part of the clones is gone; compared with another copy, unresolved V genes explain less than half, and the rest is unexplained. The V and J calls and clone size were taken over from that table, and D and trimming were inferred from the DNA. Across this sample there are 110,000 or so clones, with approximately 87% seen only once. Roughly 7.9% of the sample goes to the ten largest clones.

Comments on this clone: Its antigen specificity is not known. No base-level quality is on record; no much larger clone is a single base apart.

Another Seattle source contributed samples from volunteer blood donors who had recovered from COVID-19. The collaborating institutions used their own protocols to collect whole blood in K2EDTA tubes. For TCRbeta analysis, collaborator samples were shipped as frozen whole blood, as isolated PBMCs, or as DNA extracted from either sample type. The rearranged segments are TRBV5-1 and TRBJ1-2, with an unclear D gene assignment. This receptor was identified in a man aged 70 or older who had recovered from COVID-19. The sample taken for sequencing was peripheral blood. The CDR3 protein is CASSLDPGSYGYTF. The nucleotides are TGCGCCAGCAGCTTGGATCCGGGGAGCTATGGCTACACCTTC.